These 6 T cell receptor beta chains were sequenced from one sample in a study of cytomegalovirus exposure and HLA in healthy donors. Primers included in the PCR were 60 Vbeta and 13 Jbeta primers. Here immunoSEQ multiplex PCR was the method, and the copy in TCRdb shows in-frame clones only, minus some. Among 95,000 to 110,000 clones, 60% to 85% were seen once, and the ten largest hold approximately 5%. Sequencing was performed on PBMCs. The receptor set was obtained from a young woman in good health and CMV-seropositive.

This clone was picked up a small number of times. The chain has TRBV4-1 and TRBJ2-2; 8 bases are shared with TRBD1. Germline trimming cut 0 bases from V and 4 bases from J; bases unmatched to any gene: 4. The germline CDR1 and CDR2 sequences are MGHRA and YSYEKL. The CDR3 extends over 16 amino acids. CDR3 amino acids: CASSQDRDRITGELFF. The CDR3 DNA reads as TGCGCCAGCAGCCAAGACCGGGACAGGATCACCGGGGAGCTGTTTTTT.

The V gene is TRBV6-1, the J gene TRBJ2-3, with D hard to call. The CDR3 spans 16 residues. V was clipped by 2 bases and J by 4 bases, with 16 bases between them. Germline values: CDR1 MNHNS, CDR2 SASEGT. CDR3 in amino acids: CASSEFLGSEADTQYF. In nucleotides, the CDR3 is TGTGCCAGCAGTGAATTTCTTGGCAGCGAAGCAGATACGCAGTATTTT.

V and J are TRBV14 and TRBJ2-1; D unclear. The CDR3 spans 15 residues. The V and J ends lost 1 base and 0 bases respectively, with 7 bases between them. CDR1 SGHDN and CDR2 FVKESK come from the germline V gene. CDR3 DNA: TGTGCCAGCAGCCAAGCCTGGAGCTCCTACAATGAGCAGTTCTTC. This encodes CASSQAWSSYNEQFF.

This clone was detected only a few times. The rearrangement joins TRBV28 to TRBJ2-2, with D possibly matching TRBD1 (6 bases). This CDR3 has 14 amino acids. Germline V gives CDR1 MDHEN, CDR2 SYDVKM. The V gene lost 7 bases and the J gene lost 3 bases, with 12 bases spanning the gap. The chain's CDR3 is CASTRWGHTGELFF. In DNA, the CDR3 is TGTGCCAGCACCCGTTGGGGGCACACCGGGGAGCTGTTTTTT. The whole variable domain, filled in from reference TRBV28 and TRBJ2-2, reads DVKVTQSSRYLVKRTGEKVFLECVQDMDHENMFWYRQDPGLGLRLIYFSYDVKMKEKGDIPEGYSVSREKKERFSLILESASTNQTSMYLCASTRWGHTGELFFGEGSRLTVL.

The rearrangement uses TRBV2 and TRBJ1-5, with no clear D. The V gene's germline CDR1 is SNHLY and CDR2 FYNNEI. The CDR3 is 15 residues long. V gave up 7 bases and J gave up 1 base, with 14 bases separating them. Here the CDR3 reads CASTPAAASNQPQHF. CDR3 nucleotide sequence: TGTGCCAGCACCCCAGCGGCGGCCAGCAATCAGCCCCAGCATTTT.

This clone was recorded only once. The chain has TRBV4-2 and TRBJ1-1; 7 bases are a match to TRBD1. Germline loops: CDR1 LGHNA, CDR2 YNFKEQ. CDR3 length: 13 amino acids. J was trimmed by 12 bases and V by 3 bases; bases with no gene match: 10. CDR3 coding DNA: TGTGCCAGCAGCCATGATGACAGGGAGTATCCTTTCTTT. Its translation is CASSHDDREYPFF.